This entry describes one TCR beta chain. From germline, CDR1 is SGHRS and CDR2 YFSETQ. Unmatched junction bases numbered 8, after V lost 1 base and J lost 4 bases. The CDR3 has 16 residues. The sample is drawn from a study of shared clonotypes between healthy human individuals. Only in-frame clones appear in the TCRdb table, and some are missing; sequencing was by immunoSEQ multiplex PCR. Among under 600,000 clones, 95% to 98% were seen once, and the ten largest hold roughly 0.29%. Naive CD8 isolation took CD45RO-negative cells positively selected for CCR7 and excluded terminally differentiated effector memory CD45RA+ cells.

The TCR originated in a man between 25 and 39 years old in good health. Sequenced input: naive CD8+ T cells sorted from blood. This chain uses TRBV5-1 with TRBJ2-7, with 10 bases fitting TRBD2. The chain's CDR3 is CASSLLPSSGSYEQYF. In DNA form, the CDR3 reads TGCGCCAGCAGCTTGTTACCGTCTAGCGGGAGTTACGAGCAGTACTTC.